One and the same sample provided the 18 T cell receptor beta chains below, sequenced in a study of T cells in Graves' hyperthyroidism and ophthalmopathy. Amplification yielded TCR beta CDR3 regions, with RNA transcripts as the source. A set of HTBI primers served as the primers for a first-round RT-PCR of the TCR CDR3. TCRdb re-called the multiplex PCR reads through MiXCR, storing one row per CDR3 protein. The sample holds about 480,000 distinct CDR3 sequences; under 15% are singletons and the top ten take less than 20%. The source material was blood. All receptors come from a woman aged 18 to 35 with Graves' hyperthyroidism.

This clonotype was seen many times. This chain connects TRBV7-3 to TRBJ1-1; the match to TRBD1 covers 7 bases. Germline CDR1 and CDR2: SGHTA and FQGTGA. After removal of 1 base from V and 1 base from J, the junction contained 6 bases not matched to a gene. The CDR3 consists of 16 residues. This CDR3 reads CASSLRGGQKNTEAFF. The DNA of the CDR3 is TGTGCCAGCAGCTTAAGGGGGGGACAGAAGAACACTGAAGCTTTCTTT.

This clonotype was recorded at least ten times. This rearrangement joins TRBV18 to TRBJ2-1; the D gene is possibly TRBD1 (5 bases). Looked up from germline, CDR1 is KGHSH and CDR2 is LQKENI. The CDR3 contains 14 residues. Trimming shortened V by 1 base and J by 9 bases, and 13 bases separated the two germline ends. CDR3 in amino acids: CASSPQGPPGEQFF. In nucleotides, the CDR3 is TGTGCCAGCTCACCACAGGGGCCCCCGGGTGAGCAGTTCTTC. Full variable domain (missing parts from reference TRBV18 and TRBJ2-1): NAGVMQNPRHLVRRRGQEARLRCSPMKGHSHVYWYRQLPEEGLKFMVYLQKENIIDESGMPKERFSAEFPKEGPSILRIQQVVRGDSAAYFCASSPQGPPGEQFFGPGTRLTVL.

This clonotype was observed at least ten times. V is TRBV12-3 or TRBV12-4 and J is TRBJ1-5; D is unclear. The CDR3 is 13 amino acids. Trimming took off 3 bases at V and 4 bases at J, with 7 bases between the two ends. The CDR3 sequence is CASSFGVNQPQHF. As DNA, the CDR3 is TGTGCCAGCAGTTTCGGCGTAAATCAGCCCCAGCATTTT.

This clonotype came up a few times. The CDR3 DNA follows: TGCAGTGCTAGAGCTGACAGTACCTATGGCTACACCTTC. Amino acids: CSARADSTYGYTF. This chain links TRBV20-1 with TRBJ1-2; D is perhaps TRBD1 (5 bases). V was cut by 1 base and J by 4 bases, with 10 bases left in between. The germline V gene encodes CDR1 DFQATT and CDR2 SNEGSKA (reference sequence). This CDR3 has 13 amino acids.

This clonotype showed up just a few times. The chain joins TRBV9 to TRBJ1-4; 9 bases are shared with TRBD1. In germline, CDR1 is SGDLS, CDR2 YYNGEE. V gave up 0 bases and J gave up 4 bases; unmatched junction bases: 10. There are 18 residues in the CDR3. In DNA, the CDR3 is TGTGCCAGCAGCGTAGGTGCGGGGACAGGGCTAGGTAATGAAAAACTGTTTTTT. Residues: CASSVGAGTGLGNEKLFF.

This clonotype was seen repeatedly, ten times or more. A read error may explain this, as a much larger clone is one base away. This chain links TRBV11-1 with TRBJ2-1, with D tentatively TRBD1 (5 bases). V shed 1 base and J shed 7 bases, with 11 bases lying between them. The CDR3 totals 14 residues. From germline, CDR1 is SGHAT and CDR2 FQDESV (reference sequence). This chain's CDR3 is CASSLDRSLNEQFF. The DNA of the CDR3 is TGTGCCAGCAGCTTAGACAGGAGTTTGAATGAGCAGTTCTTC.

This clonotype was seen at least ten times. V usage is TRBV12-3 or TRBV12-4 and J usage is TRBJ2-1; no definite D call. This CDR3 is built from 12 residues. V lost 3 bases, J lost 8 bases, and 8 bases lay in between. The CDR3 is CASSFQGDEQFF. The CDR3 nucleotides read TGTGCCAGCAGTTTTCAAGGCGATGAGCAGTTCTTC.

This clonotype was seen many times. V gene TRBV14 combines with J gene TRBJ2-5, with D perhaps TRBD2 (6 bases). The CDR3 totals 15 residues. The V and J ends lost 3 bases and 5 bases respectively, with 16 bases between them. Germline-derived CDR1 and CDR2 are SGHDN and FVKESK. CDR3 in DNA: TGTGCCAGCAGCCAGACCGGGAGAGCGCGGGAGACCCAGTACTTC. Protein sequence: CASSQTGRARETQYF.

This clonotype was counted many times. The DNA for the CDR3 is TGTGCCAGCAGTCCTCCGGGACTAGGATCCTACAATGAGCAGTTCTTC. Amino acid sequence: CASSPPGLGSYNEQFF. The chain uses TRBV12-3 or TRBV12-4 and TRBJ2-1, with 8 bases fitting TRBD2. The CDR3 extends over 16 amino acids. Germline trimming cut 5 bases from V and 1 base from J; bases unmatched to any gene: 7.

V usage is TRBV24-1 and J usage is TRBJ2-2; D remains unclear. CDR1 is KGHDR and CDR2 is SFDVKD in the germline V gene. Trimming cost V 7 bases and J 5 bases, with 13 bases left between them. The CDR3 loop spans 14 amino acids. CDR3 sequence reads: CATSLKNQTGELFF. CDR3 DNA: TGTGCCACCAGCCTGAAAAATCAGACCGGGGAGCTGTTTTTT.

This clonotype was seen a few times. The chain carries TRBV19 and TRBJ1-5; D perhaps matches TRBD1 (6 bases). Trimming left V 5 bases short and J 0 bases short, with 14 bases between. Germline CDR1 reads LNHDA; CDR2 reads SQIVND (reference sequence). The CDR3 spans 16 residues. DNA for the CDR3: TGTGCCAGTAGTCTCCGACAGGTCAATAGCAATCAGCCCCAGCATTTT. This gives the protein CASSLRQVNSNQPQHF.

There are many counts of this clonotype. This rearrangement joins TRBV20-1 to TRBJ2-2, with 14 bases matching TRBD2. The CDR3 is 14 amino acids. V dropped 5 bases and J dropped 4; count of bases not matched to a gene: 0. Germline V gene sequence: CDR1 DFQATT, CDR2 SNEGSKA (reference sequence). The CDR3 bases are TGCAGTGCTGGACTAGCGGGAGGCACCGGGGAGCTGTTTTTT. Its translation is CSAGLAGGTGELFF.

This clonotype has a count of ten or more. The chain links TRBV2 to TRBJ1-2; the match to TRBD1 covers 7 bases. V gave up 7 bases and J gave up 4 bases; unmatched junction bases: 12. The CDR3 runs 15 residues. Germline CDR1 SNHLY, CDR2 FYNNEI. The CDR3 spells CASTVLTGSFYGYTF. For the CDR3, the DNA is TGTGCCAGCACTGTTTTGACAGGGAGCTTCTATGGCTACACCTTC.

This clonotype was seen a few times. This sequence joins TRBV9 and TRBJ2-6, with unresolved D. With 4 bases removed from V and 0 bases from J, the gap between germline ends came to 8 bases. The CDR3 is made up of 15 amino acids. The germline gives CDR1 SGDLS, CDR2 YYNGEE. CDR3 residues: CASSSRASGANVLTF. CDR3 bases: TGTGCCAGCAGCAGCCGGGCCTCTGGGGCCAACGTCCTGACTTTC.

About this clonotype: This may be a read error, as it is one base from a much larger clone. This likely comes from a read error, as the CDR3 has no conserved phenylalanine or tryptophan at its end. The rearrangement joins TRBV20-1 to TRBJ1-2; no firm D call. From germline, CDR1 is DFQATT and CDR2 SNEGSKA (reference sequence). The CDR3 consists of 11 residues. Trimming shortened V by 3 bases and J by 11 bases, and 13 bases separated the two germline ends. The CDR3 loop reads CSASPVSIYTL. DNA for the CDR3: TGCAGTGCTAGTCCGGTCTCAATTTACACCCTC.

This clonotype was seen at least ten times. The chain carries TRBV9 and TRBJ2-5; 16 positions agree with TRBD2. V shed 4 bases and J 5 bases; nucleotides not matched to a gene: 11. Germline CDR1 SGDLS, CDR2 YYNGEE. CDR3 length equals 18 residues. CDR3 DNA sequence: TGTGCCAGCAGCCCAGGGGTCCCGGGACTAGCGGGAGGGGAGACCCAGTACTTC. This codes for CASSPGVPGLAGGETQYF.

This clonotype was observed a single time. One base away lies a much larger clone, so this may be a sequencing read error. V is TRBV27 and J is TRBJ1-2; 9 nucleotides match TRBD1. Trimming cost V 5 bases and J 5 bases; bases outside gene matches: 6. This CDR3 spans 14 amino acids. The germline CDR1 and CDR2 sequences are MNHEY and SMNVEV (reference sequence). The chain's CDR3 is CASSTRDRAYGYTF. The CDR3 DNA sequence: TGTGCCAGCAGTACCCGGGACAGGGCGTATGGCTACACCTTC.

This clonotype was detected many times. The CDR3 reads CSATPVNYGYTF. Here the CDR3 DNA reads TGCAGTGCAACACCCGTTAACTATGGCTACACCTTC. The chain joins TRBV20-1 to TRBJ1-2; unclear D gene. The germline V gene has CDR1 DFQATT and CDR2 SNEGSKA (reference sequence). V was clipped by 6 bases and J by 1 base, with 9 bases between them. The CDR3 spans 12 residues.